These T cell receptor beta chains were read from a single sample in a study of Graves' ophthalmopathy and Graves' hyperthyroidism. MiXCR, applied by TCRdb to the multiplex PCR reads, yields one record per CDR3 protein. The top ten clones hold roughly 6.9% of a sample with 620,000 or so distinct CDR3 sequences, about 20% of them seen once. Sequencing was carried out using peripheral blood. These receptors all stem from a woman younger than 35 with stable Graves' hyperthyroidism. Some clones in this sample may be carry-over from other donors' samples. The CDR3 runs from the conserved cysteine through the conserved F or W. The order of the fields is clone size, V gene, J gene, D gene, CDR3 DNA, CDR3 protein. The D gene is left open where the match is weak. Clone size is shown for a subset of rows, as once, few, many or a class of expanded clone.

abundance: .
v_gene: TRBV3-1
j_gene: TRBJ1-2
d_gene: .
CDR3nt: TGTGCCAGCAGCCCCAGACGCGAGGGGAGCTATGGCTACACCTTC
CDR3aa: CASSPRREGSYGYTF

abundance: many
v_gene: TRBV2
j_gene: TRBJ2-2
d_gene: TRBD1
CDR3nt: TGTGCCAGCAGTGAAGGACAGGGGTGGACCGGGGAGCTGTTTTTT
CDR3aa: CASSEGQGWTGELFF

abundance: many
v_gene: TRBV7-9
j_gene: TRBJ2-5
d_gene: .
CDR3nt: TGTGCCAGCAGCTTAGCGGGGGGAACCCGTAAAGAGACCCAGTACTTC
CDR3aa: CASSLAGGTRKETQYF

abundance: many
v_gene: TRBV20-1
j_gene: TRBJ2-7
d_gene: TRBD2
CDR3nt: TGCAGTGCTAGAGAATGGCGGGAGGACCCAGGCTACGAGCAGTACTTC
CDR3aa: CSAREWREDPGYEQYF

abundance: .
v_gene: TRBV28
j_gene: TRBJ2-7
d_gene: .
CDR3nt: TGTGCCAGCAGCCGAACAGGTTTCTCCTACGAGCAGTACTTC
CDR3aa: CASSRTGFSYEQYF

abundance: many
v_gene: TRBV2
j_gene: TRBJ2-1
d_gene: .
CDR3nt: TGTGCCAGCAGTGACTTTGGGTCAGGGTTCGATGAGCAGTTCTTC
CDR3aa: CASSDFGSGFDEQFF

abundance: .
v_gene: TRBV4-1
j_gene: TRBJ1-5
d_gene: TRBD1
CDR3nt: TGCGCCAGCAGCCGAGAAGACAGGGACTATAGCAATCAGCCCCAGCATTTT
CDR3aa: CASSREDRDYSNQPQHF

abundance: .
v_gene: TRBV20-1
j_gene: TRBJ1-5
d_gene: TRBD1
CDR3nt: TGCAGTGCTAGGGAGGGGACAGGGGGCTGGAGCAATCAGCCCCAGCATTTT
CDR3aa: CSAREGTGGWSNQPQHF

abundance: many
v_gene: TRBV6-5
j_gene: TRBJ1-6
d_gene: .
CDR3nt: TGTGCCAGCAGTTACCTGGAGGGTTCCAATTCACCCCTCCACTTT
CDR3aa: CASSYLEGSNSPLHF

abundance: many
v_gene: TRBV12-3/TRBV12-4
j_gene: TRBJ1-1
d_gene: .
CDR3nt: TGTGCCAGCAACCGAATTTTGGGGGTTAACACTGAAGCTTTCTTT
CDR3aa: CASNRILGVNTEAFF

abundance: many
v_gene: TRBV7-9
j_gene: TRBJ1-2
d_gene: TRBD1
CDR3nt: TGTGCCAGCAGCAGGACAGGGGATGGCTACACCTTC
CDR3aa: CASSRTGDGYTF

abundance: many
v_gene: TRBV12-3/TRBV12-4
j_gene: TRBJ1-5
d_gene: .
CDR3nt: TGCGCCAGCAGCTTGGAAGGCCCCAATCAGCCCCAGCATTTT
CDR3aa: CASSLEGPNQPQHF

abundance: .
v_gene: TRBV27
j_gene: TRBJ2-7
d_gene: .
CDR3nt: TGTGCCAGCAGTCCAAGTTCCAACACCGAGCAGTACTTC
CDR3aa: CASSPSSNTEQYF

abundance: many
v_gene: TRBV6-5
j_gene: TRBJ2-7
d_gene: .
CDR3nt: TGTGCCAGCAGTTACAGGTCCCACGAGCAGTACTTC
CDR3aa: CASSYRSHEQYF

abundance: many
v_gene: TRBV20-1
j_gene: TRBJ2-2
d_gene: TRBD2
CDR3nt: TGCAGCGGACTAGCGGGAGGGTCGGGCACCGGGGAGCTGTTTTTT
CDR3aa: CSGLAGGSGTGELFF

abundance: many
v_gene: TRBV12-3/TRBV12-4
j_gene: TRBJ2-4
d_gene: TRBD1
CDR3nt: TGTGCCAGCAGTTTAAGGGACAGGGGGATTCAGTACTTC
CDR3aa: CASSLRDRGIQYF

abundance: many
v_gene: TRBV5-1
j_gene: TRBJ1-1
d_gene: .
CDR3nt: TGCGCCAGCAGCCGCGGGACTCTCGGGGAAGGCACTGAAGCTTTCTTT
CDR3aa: CASSRGTLGEGTEAFF

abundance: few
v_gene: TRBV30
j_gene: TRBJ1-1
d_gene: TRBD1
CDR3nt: TGTGCCTGGAGTAAAGGACAGGGGTATGCTGAAGCTTTCTTT
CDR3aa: CAWSKGQGYAEAFF

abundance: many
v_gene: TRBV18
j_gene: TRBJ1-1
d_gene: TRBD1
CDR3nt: TGTGCCAGCTCACTCGACAGGGTCGAAGCTTTCTTT
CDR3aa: CASSLDRVEAFF

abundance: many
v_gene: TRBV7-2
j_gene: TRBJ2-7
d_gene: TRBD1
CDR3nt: TGTGCCAGCAGCCCCGCCGCAGGGGGCGCCTCCTACGAGCAGTACTTC
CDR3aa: CASSPAAGGASYEQYF

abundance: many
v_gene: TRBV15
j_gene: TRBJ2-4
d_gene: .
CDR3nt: TGTGCCACCAGCAGAGGAAACAGAAACGAAAACATTCAGTACTTC
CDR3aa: CATSRGNRNENIQYF

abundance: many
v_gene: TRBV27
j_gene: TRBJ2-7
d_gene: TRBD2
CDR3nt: TGTGCCAGCAGCTTAGCGGGAGGGCCGCACGAGCAGTACTTC
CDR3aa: CASSLAGGPHEQYF

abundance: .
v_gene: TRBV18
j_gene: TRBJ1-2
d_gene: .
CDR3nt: TGTGCCAGCTCCCCCGGGGGGGTCGGCTATGGCTACACCTTC
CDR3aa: CASSPGGVGYGYTF

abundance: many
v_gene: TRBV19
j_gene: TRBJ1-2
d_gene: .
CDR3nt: TGTGCCAGTAGTATCTCGCTGGCGCCTCAGGATAACTATGGCTACACCTTC
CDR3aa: CASSISLAPQDNYGYTF

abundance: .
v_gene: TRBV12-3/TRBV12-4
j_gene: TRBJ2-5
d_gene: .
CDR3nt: TGTGCCAGCAGTTTAGGGGCGGCCCGAAGGACCCAGTACTTC
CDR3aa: CASSLGAARRTQYF

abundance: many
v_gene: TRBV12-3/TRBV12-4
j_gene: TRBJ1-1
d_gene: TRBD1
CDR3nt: TGTGCCAGCAGTCCATCAGGGGGGCGGCAAGCTTTCTTT
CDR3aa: CASSPSGGRQAFF

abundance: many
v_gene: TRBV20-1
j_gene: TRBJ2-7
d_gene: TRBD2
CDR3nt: TGCAGTGCTAACCTACTAGCGGGAAGCTACGAGCAGTACTTC
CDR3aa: CSANLLAGSYEQYF

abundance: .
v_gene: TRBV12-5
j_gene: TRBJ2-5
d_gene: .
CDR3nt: TGTGCTAGTGGTTTGTCGGGCGGGGAGACCCGGTACTTC
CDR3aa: CASGLSGGETRYF

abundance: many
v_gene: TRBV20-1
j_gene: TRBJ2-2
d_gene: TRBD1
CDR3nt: TGCAGTGCTAGAGATGTAACAGGGGGGACGACCGGGGAGCTGTTTTTT
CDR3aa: CSARDVTGGTTGELFF

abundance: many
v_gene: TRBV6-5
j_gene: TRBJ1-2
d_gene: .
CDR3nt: TGTGCCAGCAGTTACTGGGGACGGAGGACTAACTATGGCTACACCTTC
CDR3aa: CASSYWGRRTNYGYTF

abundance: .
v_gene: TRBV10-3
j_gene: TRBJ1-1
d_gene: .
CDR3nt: TGTGCCATCAGTGAGTCGATGGAGACTGAAGCTTTCTTT
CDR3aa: CAISESMETEAFF

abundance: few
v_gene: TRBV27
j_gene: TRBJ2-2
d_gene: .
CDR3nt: TGTGCCAGCAGTGTGGTGGGGCACGCGAACACCGGGGAGCTGTTTTTT
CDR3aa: CASSVVGHANTGELFF

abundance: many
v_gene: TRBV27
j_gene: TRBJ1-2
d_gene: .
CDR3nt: TGTGCCAGCAGTTCGAGAGTAACAGGGATCTATGGCTACACCTTC
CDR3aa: CASSSRVTGIYGYTF

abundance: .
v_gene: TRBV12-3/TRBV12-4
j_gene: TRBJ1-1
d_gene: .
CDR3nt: TGTGCCAGCAGTCTAATGAGTAGGGAGACTGAAGCTTTCTTT
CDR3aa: CASSLMSRETEAFF

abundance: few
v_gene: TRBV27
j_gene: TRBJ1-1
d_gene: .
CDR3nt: TGTGCCAGCAGTTTTCACAGTCCCATGAACACTGAAGCTTTCTTT
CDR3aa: CASSFHSPMNTEAFF

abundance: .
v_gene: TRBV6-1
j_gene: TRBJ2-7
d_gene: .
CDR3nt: TGTGCCAGCAGTCGGGACGTCCCCTCCTACGATCAGTACTTC
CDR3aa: CASSRDVPSYDQYF

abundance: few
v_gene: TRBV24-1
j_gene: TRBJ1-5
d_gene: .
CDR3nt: TGTGCCACCAGTGTCCCTCTAGGGCCCCAGCATTTT
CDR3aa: CATSVPLGPQHF

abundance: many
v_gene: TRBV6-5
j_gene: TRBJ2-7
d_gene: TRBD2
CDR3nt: TGTGCCAGCAGTTATGCGGGGGGGCATGAGCAGTACTTC
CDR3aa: CASSYAGGHEQYF

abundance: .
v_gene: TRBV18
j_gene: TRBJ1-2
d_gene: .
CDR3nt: TGTGCCAGCTCACCCCGTGAACCGGCCAACTATGGCTACACCTTC
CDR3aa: CASSPREPANYGYTF

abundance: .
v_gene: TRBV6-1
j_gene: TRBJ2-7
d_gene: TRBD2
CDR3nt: TGTGCCAGCGTCGGACTAGCGGGAGTGACCTACGAGCAGTACTTC
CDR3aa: CASVGLAGVTYEQYF

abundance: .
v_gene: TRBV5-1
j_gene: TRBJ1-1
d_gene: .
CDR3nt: TGCGCCAGCAGCTTGAAGGGGGGCGGAACTGAAGCTTTCTTT
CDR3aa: CASSLKGGGTEAFF

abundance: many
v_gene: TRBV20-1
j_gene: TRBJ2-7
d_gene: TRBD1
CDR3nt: TGCAGTGCTAGGCCGGGACAGGGTCTTGACGAGCAGTACTTC
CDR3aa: CSARPGQGLDEQYF

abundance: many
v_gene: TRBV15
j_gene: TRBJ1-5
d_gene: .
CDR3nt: TGTGCCACCAGCAGAGCTCCAACTGATCAGCCCCAGCATTTT
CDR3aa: CATSRAPTDQPQHF

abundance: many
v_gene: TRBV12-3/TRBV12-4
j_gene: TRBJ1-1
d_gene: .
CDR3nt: TGTGCCAGCAGTTTATCAGGAAGGCCCACTGAAGCTTTCTTT
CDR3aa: CASSLSGRPTEAFF